Listed below are T cell receptor beta chains from one sample, sequenced in a study of blood T cell repertoires in COVID-19. Sequencing used immunoSEQ multiplex PCR; TCRdb keeps in-frame clones, though not all of them. The table shows a few hundred thousand clones, with 88% occurring only once. The specimen was PBMCs or T cells enriched from blood (not recorded which). Receptor source: a woman aged 60-70 years in a cohort exposed to, infected with or recovered from COVID-19 (not recorded which). Each CDR3 is given with its conserved first and last residue. The D gene is left open where the match is weak. Clone size is stated in some rows and not others, as once, few, many or a class when expanded.

DNA | CDR3 | length | size | J | V | D
TGTGCCAGCAGTCCCCAGGGTTCAGGCACCGGGGAGCTGTTTTTT | CASSPQGSGTGELFF | 15 | . | TRBJ2-2 | TRBV6-6 | .
TGTGCCACCAGGACAGGGCGAACCTACGAGCAGTACTTC | CATRTGRTYEQYF | 13 | . | TRBJ2-7 | TRBV28 | TRBD1
TGTGCCAGCAGTTTAACCACAGGGGTGGTCAATCAGCCCCAGCATTTT | CASSLTTGVVNQPQHF | 16 | few | TRBJ1-5 | TRBV27 | TRBD1
TGCGCCAGCAGCCAAGACGAGCGGAGCACAGATACGCAGTATTTT | CASSQDERSTDTQYF | 15 | . | TRBJ2-3 | TRBV4-1 | .
TGTGCCAGTAGTTTCCGGACAGTCTACTATGGCTACACCTTC | CASSFRTVYYGYTF | 14 | . | TRBJ1-2 | TRBV19 | .
TGCGCCAGCAGCCTTGGTAGCGGACTAGCAAAAGAGACCCAGTACTTC | CASSLGSGLAKETQYF | 16 | few | TRBJ2-5 | TRBV4-1 | TRBD2
TGTGCCACCAGTGAAAAGGGGACTAGTCAGTTCTTC | CATSEKGTSQFF | 12 | once | TRBJ2-1 | TRBV24-1 | TRBD2
TGTGCCAGCAGTTACTCGATGGCGGAAACTTCCTACGAGCAGTACTTC | CASSYSMAETSYEQYF | 16 | . | TRBJ2-7 | TRBV6-5 | .
TGTGCCAGCAGCGTAGGGACATCCGGAGATGAAAAACTGTTTTTT | CASSVGTSGDEKLFF | 15 | . | TRBJ1-4 | TRBV9 | .
TGTGCCAGCACCATTCTACAGGGGGCTGGCGGCTACACCTTC | CASTILQGAGGYTF | 14 | . | TRBJ1-2 | TRBV2 | TRBD1
TGCGCCAGCAGTCACCGAGCGGGAGCCTACGAGCAGTACTTC | CASSHRAGAYEQYF | 14 | . | TRBJ2-7 | TRBV10-1 | TRBD2
TGTGCCAGTCATTTGGGGGGTCTGAATGAAAAACTGTTTTTT | CASHLGGLNEKLFF | 14 | . | TRBJ1-4 | TRBV28 | .
TGTGCCAGCGGGGACAGCCGGGTAAACATTCAGTACTTC | CASGDSRVNIQYF | 13 | . | TRBJ2-4 | TRBV2 | TRBD1
TGTGCCAGCAGAGTGGCGGGACAGGGTAATTCACCCCTCCACTTT | CASRVAGQGNSPLHF | 15 | . | TRBJ1-6 | TRBV19 | TRBD1
TGTGCCACAAGCCGGACAGGAGACAATGAGCAGTTCTTC | CATSRTGDNEQFF | 13 | . | TRBJ2-1 | TRBV24-1 | TRBD1
TGTGCCAGTAGTATGACTAGCGGGAGCTTTGCTCGATCCTACAATGAGCAGTTCTTC | CASSMTSGSFARSYNEQFF | 19 | once | TRBJ2-1 | TRBV19 | TRBD2
TGTGCCTGGACCTCAGGGGCGGGCAATCAGCCCCAGCATTTT | CAWTSGAGNQPQHF | 14 | . | TRBJ1-5 | TRBV30 | .
TGTGCCAGCAGCTCCCCGGACAGGGCCTACGAGCAGTACTTC | CASSSPDRAYEQYF | 14 | once | TRBJ2-7 | TRBV11-1 | TRBD1
TGCGCCAGCAGTGAAGGGACACCGAATGAAAAACTGTTTTTT | CASSEGTPNEKLFF | 14 | . | TRBJ1-4 | TRBV10-1 | .
TGTGCCAGCAGTTCATCCGGACTAGCGGCAGAGACCCAGTACTTC | CASSSSGLAAETQYF | 15 | . | TRBJ2-5 | TRBV6-2/TRBV6-3 | TRBD2
TGTGCCAGCTCACCAGTTTGGGAAACCGGACAGGGAAAACTGTTTTTT | CASSPVWETGQGKLFF | 16 | once | TRBJ1-4 | TRBV18 | TRBD1
TGCGCCAGCAGCCAAGGACAGAACACCGGGGAGCTGTTTTTT | CASSQGQNTGELFF | 14 | . | TRBJ2-2 | TRBV4-1 | .
TGTGCCAGCAGCTTAGGCAGGGTGACTGAAGCTTTCTTT | CASSLGRVTEAFF | 13 | . | TRBJ1-1 | TRBV11-3 | .
TGCGCCAGCAGCTTGGCTAGTGGAGGGAATCAGCCCCAGCATTTT | CASSLASGGNQPQHF | 15 | . | TRBJ1-5 | TRBV5-1 | .
TGTGCCAGCAGTGGGACAGGGGGCACTGAAGCTTTCTTT | CASSGTGGTEAFF | 13 | . | TRBJ1-1 | TRBV2 | TRBD1
TGTGCCAGCAGCTACAGGGGACTCAATCAGCCCCAGCATTTT | CASSYRGLNQPQHF | 14 | . | TRBJ1-5 | TRBV3-1/TRBV3-2 | TRBD1
TGCAGCGTTGAAATGCGGAACCAAGAGACCCAGTACTTC | CSVEMRNQETQYF | 13 | . | TRBJ2-5 | TRBV29-1 | .
TGTGCCAGCAGTACGACCGGGACTAGCACCTACGAGCAGTACTTC | CASSTTGTSTYEQYF | 15 | . | TRBJ2-7 | TRBV28 | TRBD2
TGTGCCAGTAGTCTCCGGGACAGGGGCCCCTACGAGCAGTACTTC | CASSLRDRGPYEQYF | 15 | . | TRBJ2-7 | TRBV19 | TRBD1
TGTGCCAGCTCACCAGGGACAGGGACACTAAACTATGGCTACACCTTC | CASSPGTGTLNYGYTF | 16 | once | TRBJ1-2 | TRBV18 | TRBD1
TGTGCCAGCAGCTTAGAACTAGCGGGAGTCTGTGAGCAGTTCTTC | CASSLELAGVCEQFF | 15 | . | TRBJ2-1 | TRBV7-3 | TRBD2
TGTGCCAGCAGCAAGGAAGGGGGTTCCTACGAGCAGTACTTC | CASSKEGGSYEQYF | 14 | . | TRBJ2-7 | TRBV21-1 | .
TGTGCCAGCAGTTTACGGACAGGGGACGAATACGAGCAGTACTTC | CASSLRTGDEYEQYF | 15 | . | TRBJ2-7 | TRBV6-5 | TRBD1
TGTGCCAGCATCGGACTAGCGGGAGTTAAGTGGGAGCAGTTCTTC | CASIGLAGVKWEQFF | 15 | . | TRBJ2-1 | TRBV6-5 | TRBD2
TGCGCCAGCAGCCCGGACAGAAGCTCTGGAAACACCATATATTTT | CASSPDRSSGNTIYF | 15 | . | TRBJ1-3 | TRBV5-1 | .
TGTGCCAGCAGCCCCTACTGGGGACAGGGCACAGATACGCAGTATTTT | CASSPYWGQGTDTQYF | 16 | . | TRBJ2-3 | TRBV3-1/TRBV3-2 | TRBD1
TGTGCCAGCAGCTCCTATCGACAGACCCTCCAAGAGACCCAGTACTTC | CASSSYRQTLQETQYF | 16 | . | TRBJ2-5 | TRBV7-2 | .
TGTGCCTGGAGTGTAAAGCCTAAAGGGGTCAACTATGGCTACACCTTC | CAWSVKPKGVNYGYTF | 16 | . | TRBJ1-2 | TRBV30 | .
TGTGCCAGCAGTGAAGCCCCAGGGACAGTCTATGGCTACACCTTC | CASSEAPGTVYGYTF | 15 | few | TRBJ1-2 | TRBV2 | TRBD1
TGTGCCAGCACCTTTTGGGGAACAGGTAACCACGAGCAGTACTTC | CASTFWGTGNHEQYF | 15 | . | TRBJ2-7 | TRBV2 | .
TGTGCCAGCAGGCTACAGGACCCCAGCACAGATACGCAGTATTTT | CASRLQDPSTDTQYF | 15 | . | TRBJ2-3 | TRBV6-5 | .
TGTGCCAGCAGCCTAGGGCGGAATAGCAATCAGCCCCAGCATTTT | CASSLGRNSNQPQHF | 15 | . | TRBJ1-5 | TRBV7-8 | .